The sequence of this T cell receptor (beta chain) was determined in a study of graft-versus-host responses after intestinal transplantation. Profiling relied on immunoSEQ multiplex PCR, and the TCRdb table lists in-frame clones only, not all of them. The table records about 97,000 clones, 75% to 95% of them present only once. Germline CDR1 is MGHDK and CDR2 is SYGVNS. Between the trimmed V and J ends, which lost 6 bases and 3 bases, there was a span of 5 bases. The CDR3 is 12 residues long. The sequence was collected from a human patient who received an intestinal transplant, so some T cells may come from the graft donor. J is TRBJ2-2 and V is TRBV25-1, with D uncertain. This material consisted of PBMCs, taken 450 to 480 days after intestinal transplant. The CDR3 DNA reads as TGTGCCAGCAGCGAGGACACCGGGGAGCTGTTTTTT. Protein sequence: CASSEDTGELFF.